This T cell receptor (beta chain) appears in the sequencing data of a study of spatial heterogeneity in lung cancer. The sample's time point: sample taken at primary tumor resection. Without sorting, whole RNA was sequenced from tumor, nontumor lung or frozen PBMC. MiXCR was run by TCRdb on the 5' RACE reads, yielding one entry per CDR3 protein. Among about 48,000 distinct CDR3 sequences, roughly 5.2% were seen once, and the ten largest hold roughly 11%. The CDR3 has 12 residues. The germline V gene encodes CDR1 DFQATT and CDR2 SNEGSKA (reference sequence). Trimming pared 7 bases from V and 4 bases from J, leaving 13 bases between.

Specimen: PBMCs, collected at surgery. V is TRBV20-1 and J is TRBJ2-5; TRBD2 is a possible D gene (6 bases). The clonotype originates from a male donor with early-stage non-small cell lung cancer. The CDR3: CSGVGGGETQYF. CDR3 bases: TGCAGTGGGGTGGGAGGAGGAGAGACCCAGTACTTC.